Following are 8 T cell receptor beta chains from one sample sequenced in a study of T cell responses to AZD1222 COVID-19 vaccine. TCRdb's copy holds only in-frame clones and misses some; the assay was immunoSEQ multiplex PCR. The repertoire consists of around 44,000 clones, with approximately 86% occurring once and the leading ten covering 6.5% to 8.5%. The sequences come from peripheral blood, collected 28 days after the second AZD1222 dose. The source of these receptors is an adult who received the AZD1222 COVID-19 vaccine.

This clone appeared a few times. The CDR3 sequence is CASGRGTDTQYF. The CDR3 nucleotides are TGTGCCAGCGGGAGGGGGACAGATACGCAGTATTTT. The V call is TRBV6-4, the J call TRBJ2-3; maybe TRBD2 (7 bases). The CDR3 spans 12 residues. The V end lost 8 bases, the J end lost 3 bases, and 9 bases lay between the germline ends. Germline lookup yields CDR1 MRHNA and CDR2 SNTAGT.

The chain is built from TRBV10-1 and TRBJ1-1; 8 bases match TRBD1. The CDR3 length is 18 residues. After removal of 0 bases from V and 0 bases from J, the junction contained 9 bases not matched to a gene. In germline, CDR1 is WNHNN, CDR2 SYGVQD (reference sequence). The CDR3 loop is CASSESPGQGGMNTEAFF. The CDR3 DNA reads TGCGCCAGCAGTGAGTCTCCAGGACAGGGAGGCATGAACACTGAAGCTTTCTTT.

This chain joins TRBV5-4 and TRBJ2-5; a weak D match, TRBD1 (6 bases). This CDR3 is 15 amino acids long. The V gene's germline CDR1 is SGHNT and CDR2 YYREEE (reference sequence). Trimming took 3 bases from V and 4 from J, leaving 16 bases between them. The CDR3 region has the DNA TGTGCCAGCAGCTCTGCCAAACAGGGTGTAGAGACCCAGTACTTC. Residues: CASSSAKQGVETQYF.

The chain links TRBV5-4 to TRBJ2-7, with 10 nucleotides matching TRBD1. The CDR3 has 15 amino acids. The germline CDR1 and CDR2 sequences are SGHNT and YYREEE (reference sequence). After removal of 0 bases from V and 6 bases from J, the junction contained 6 bases not matched to a gene. As DNA, the CDR3 is TGTGCCAGCAGCTTGGGGGCCGGGACAGGGGTCGAGCAGTACTTC. Amino acids: CASSLGAGTGVEQYF.

This rearrangement joins TRBV4-1 to TRBJ2-7; either TRBD1 or TRBD2 may supply D (7 bases each). This CDR3 region has 15 residues. Germline V gene data show CDR1 as MGHRA and CDR2 as YSYEKL. Trimming cost V 0 bases and J 6 bases, with 15 bases left between them. The DNA of the CDR3 is TGCGCCAGCAGCCAAGACAGGGGGGGGTCAGGCGAGCAGTACTTC. Translated: CASSQDRGGSGEQYF.

The V gene is TRBV10-3, the J gene TRBJ2-7; 10 positions agree with TRBD2. The germline V gene has CDR1 ENHRY and CDR2 SYGVKD. The CDR3 is 15 amino acids. Trimming removed 4 bases from V and 4 bases from J; junction bases left unmatched: 7. In DNA form, the CDR3 reads TGTGCCATCAGTGCAAAACTAGCGGGATTATACGAGCAGTACTTC. The encoded protein is CAISAKLAGLYEQYF.

The chain links TRBV15 to TRBJ2-3; a weak D match, TRBD2 (6 bases). Germline CDR1 is LNHNV and CDR2 is YYDKDF (reference sequence). The length of the CDR3 is 15 residues. V was pared by 3 bases and J by 4 bases, with 14 bases between. CDR3 protein: CATSRQTRVPDTQYF. The DNA for the CDR3 is TGTGCCACCAGCAGGCAGACTAGAGTTCCAGATACGCAGTATTTT.

This clone has just a few counts. V gene TRBV9 combines with J gene TRBJ1-2, with a possible D match to TRBD1 (6 bases). The CDR3 length is 17 residues. The germline V gene encodes CDR1 SGDLS and CDR2 YYNGEE. V dropped 0 bases and J dropped 3 bases, with 18 bases sitting between them. CDR3 nucleotides: TGTGCCAGCAGCGTAGCACCTGGGGGCCGAGACGACTATGGCTACACCTTC. Translating gives CASSVAPGGRDDYGYTF.